Sequencing of this T cell receptor (beta chain) was carried out in a study of T cells in Graves' hyperthyroidism and ophthalmopathy. Study details: The blood sample was taken at first diagnosis, before treatment began.

This clonotype has a single count. Its specificity is unknown. Patients with uncontrolled infections, other autoimmune diseases, pregnancy or lactation were excluded. Study-level points and caveats: The authors' 13 V-J model separated ophthalmopathy from stable hyperthyroidism. Most thyroid clonotypes expanded above 0.001 were also detected in blood.

This CDR3 has 15 amino acids. Deletions cut 4 bases from V and 5 bases from J, with 17 bases between. CDR1 is DFQATT and CDR2 is SNEGSKA in the germline V gene (reference sequence). Amplification yielded TCR beta CDR3 regions, with RNA transcripts as the source. The primer set for the first-round RT-PCR of the TCR CDR3 was HTBI. TCRdb fed the multiplex PCR reads into MiXCR, producing one record per CDR3 protein. The sample includes more than 350,000 distinct CDR3 sequences, approximately 18% of them seen just once. The chain uses TRBV20-1 and TRBJ2-2; a weak D match, TRBD2 (5 bases). This TCR was recovered from a woman in her twenties or thirties with Graves' hyperthyroidism that later progressed to Graves' ophthalmopathy. The sequencing sample was made of blood. CDR3 nucleotide sequence: TGCAGTGCTACCGACGTCGTTGAGGGAACCGGGGAGCTGTTTTTT. It encodes CSATDVVEGTGELFF.